These 21 T cell receptor beta chains originate from one sample sequenced in a study of shared clonotypes between healthy human individuals. Method: immunoSEQ multiplex PCR; TCRdb's copy keeps in-frame clones and lacks some. This table holds roughly 1 million clones, roughly 70% found once. The sample consisted of memory CD4+ T cells sorted from blood. Subset specified: CD45RA-negative fraction. These receptors were obtained from a man in his late teens or twenties in good health.

The chain joins TRBV18 to TRBJ2-3; 10 bases match TRBD2. Germline-derived CDR1 and CDR2 are KGHSH and LQKENI. The CDR3 is made up of 16 amino acids. The ends lost 4 bases at V and 1 base at J; junction bases unmatched: 5. CDR3 amino acids: CASSQQRGGGTDTQYF. The CDR3 DNA sequence: TGTGCCAGCTCACAACAGCGGGGGGGAGGCACAGATACGCAGTATTTT.

The CDR3 DNA follows: TGTGCCAGCAGCCAACGACTCCAAGAGACCCAGTACTTC. This codes for CASSQRLQETQYF. This chain uses TRBV14 with TRBJ2-5; D remains ambiguous. V was shortened by 2 bases and J by 1 base, with 5 bases between the two germline ends. The CDR3 totals 13 residues. CDR1 is SGHDN and CDR2 is FVKESK in the germline V gene. Drawing the rest from reference TRBV14 and TRBJ2-5, the complete variable domain is EAGVTQFPSHSVIEKGQTVTLRCDPISGHDNLYWYRRVMGKEIKFLLHFVKESKQDESGMPNNRFLAERTGGTYSTLKVQPAELEDSGVYFCASSQRLQETQYFGPGTRLLVL.

CDR3 amino acids: CAWRAGTGVSRVEKLFF. The CDR3 DNA is TGTGCCTGGAGGGCCGGGACAGGGGTGAGTCGAGTTGAAAAACTGTTTTTT. The chain couples TRBV30 to TRBJ1-4; 10 bases are a match to TRBD1. The CDR3 has 17 amino acids. V was clipped by 3 bases and J by 7 bases; unmatched bases: 14. From germline, CDR1 is GTSNPN and CDR2 SVGIG (reference sequence).

J is TRBJ1-3 and V is TRBV4-1; 9 bases are shared with TRBD1. This CDR3 has 15 amino acids. J gave up 4 bases and V 0 bases, and 1 base lay outside the gene matches. Germline CDR1 reads MGHRA; CDR2 reads YSYEKL. This CDR3 is CASSQDGTGGNTIYF. The CDR3 bases are TGCGCCAGCAGCCAAGATGGGACAGGGGGAAACACCATATATTTT.

V is TRBV5-1 and J is TRBJ2-1, with unresolved D. V shed 0 bases and J shed 5 bases, with 12 bases lying between them. This CDR3 is built from 15 residues. Looked up from germline, CDR1 is SGHRS and CDR2 is YFSETQ. CDR3 DNA: TGCGCCAGCAGCTTGGTCCAGGATCTAGACAATGAGCAGTTCTTC. Its protein is CASSLVQDLDNEQFF.

The gene calls are TRBV5-1 and TRBJ2-3; 8 bases map to TRBD2. The ends lost 1 base at V and 1 base at J; junction bases unmatched: 2. This CDR3 comprises 15 residues. Germline CDR1 reads SGHRS; CDR2 reads YFSETQ. This chain's CDR3 is CASSLPGGGTDTQYF. CDR3 DNA sequence: TGCGCCAGCAGCTTGCCCGGGGGGGGCACAGATACGCAGTATTTT.

This chain joins TRBV6-1 and TRBJ2-1; 11 nucleotides line up with TRBD2. Germline CDR1 and CDR2: MNHNS and SASEGT. There are 16 residues in the CDR3. The J segment lost 3 bases and the V segment lost 2 bases, leaving 3 bases of the junction unmatched. CDR3 sequence: CASSEPLAGVYNEQFF. Here the CDR3 DNA reads TGTGCCAGCAGTGAACCACTAGCGGGAGTCTACAATGAGCAGTTCTTC.

This clone was counted between two and nine times. This sequence joins TRBV30 and TRBJ2-5, with D maybe TRBD2 (7 bases). Trimming took 0 bases from V and 0 from J, leaving 17 bases between them. The CDR3 sequence is 17 residues long. Germline lookup yields CDR1 GTSNPN and CDR2 SVGIG (reference sequence). The CDR3 protein is CAWSVSGGQRYQETQYF. The CDR3 DNA reads TGTGCCTGGAGTGTCTCCGGGGGGCAGCGTTACCAAGAGACCCAGTACTTC.

This clone was counted a few times. This chain connects TRBV10-2 to TRBJ2-7; D gene uncertain. The V gene lost 4 bases and the J gene lost 9 bases, with 16 bases spanning the gap. This CDR3 region has 13 residues. Germline CDR1 reads WSHSY; CDR2 reads SAAADI. The CDR3 here is CASSVLRSAGQYF. CDR3 nucleotide sequence: TGCGCCAGCAGTGTGCTGAGGAGTGCTGGGCAGTACTTC.

The V gene is TRBV13, the J gene TRBJ2-3, with 7 bases fitting TRBD2. Germline trimming cut 1 base from V and 3 bases from J; bases unmatched to any gene: 10. The CDR3 extends over 17 amino acids. Germline V gives CDR1 PRHDT, CDR2 FYEKMQ (reference sequence). The CDR3 protein is CASSLAAGRSGTDTQYF. The DNA for the CDR3 is TGTGCCAGCAGCTTAGCAGCGGGAAGGTCTGGGACAGATACGCAGTATTTT.

V and J are TRBV5-1 and TRBJ1-5, with 8 bases lining up with TRBD1. Germline values: CDR1 SGHRS, CDR2 YFSETQ. Unmatched junction bases numbered 5, after V lost 2 bases and J lost 4 bases. The CDR3 has 15 amino acids. CDR3 DNA: TGCGCCAGCAGCTTCGGGACAGGCAATAATCAGCCCCAGCATTTT. The encoded protein is CASSFGTGNNQPQHF.

The CDR3 region has the DNA TGTGCCAGCAGAGACAACGGAAATGAGCAGTTCTTC. This translates into CASRDNGNEQFF. The J gene is TRBJ2-1, the V gene TRBV2; no reliable D call. CDR1 SNHLY and CDR2 FYNNEI come from the germline V gene. The CDR3 runs 12 residues. With 6 bases removed from V and 7 bases from J, the gap between germline ends came to 10 bases.

As concerns this clone: A junction end diverges from the germline sequence, so it may reflect a read error. The chain is built from TRBV7-7 and TRBJ1-1; 8 bases are a match to TRBD1. CDR1 is SSHAT and CDR2 is FNYEAQ in the germline V gene (reference sequence). The length of the CDR3 is 13 residues. The CDR3: CASSLRQGTEAFF. Written as DNA, the CDR3 is TGTGCTAGCAGCCTCCGACAGGGGACTGAAGCTTTCTTT.

The chain uses TRBV9 and TRBJ1-6; D may be TRBD1 (5 bases). There are 14 residues in the CDR3. The germline gives CDR1 SGDLS, CDR2 YYNGEE. Trimming left V 3 bases short and J 11 bases short, with 15 bases between. CDR3 region: CASSETLQETPLHF. In DNA, the CDR3 is TGTGCCAGCAGCGAGACCCTACAGGAAACACCCCTCCACTTT. The variable domain in full, completed from reference TRBV9 and TRBJ1-6, reads DSGVTQTPKHLITATGQRVTLRCSPRSGDLSVYWYQQSLDQGLQFLIQYYNGEERAKGNILERFSAQQFPDLHSELNLSSLELGDSALYFCASSETLQETPLHFGNGTRLTVT.

The chain couples TRBV7-3 to TRBJ2-1; D call uncertain. V gave up 2 bases and J gave up 6 bases, with 8 bases separating them. CDR1 and CDR2 from the germline V gene are SGHTA and FQGTGA. The CDR3 covers 13 residues. The CDR3 nucleotides are TGTGCCAGCAGCTTATTACCGAGCAATGAGCAGTTCTTC. This encodes CASSLLPSNEQFF.

This chain connects TRBV5-1 to TRBJ1-2; TRBD1 aligns across 7 bases. Germline-derived CDR1 and CDR2 are SGHRS and YFSETQ. This CDR3 comprises 14 residues. Trimming at V came to 4 bases and at J to 4 bases, leaving 7 bases not matched to a gene. Here the CDR3 DNA reads TGCGCCAGCAGCGAAACAGGGGCCGGCTATGGCTACACCTTC. Its protein product is CASSETGAGYGYTF.

The genes are TRBV11-2 and TRBJ1-4; the D is unclear. V was clipped by 4 bases and J by 3 bases, with 12 bases between them. The CDR3 is made up of 15 amino acids. Germline V gene data show CDR1 as SGHAT and CDR2 as FQNNGV. The DNA for the CDR3 is TGTGCCAGCAGCTCCCCCGGGTCCGCTAATGAAAAACTGTTTTTT. Translated, it gives CASSSPGSANEKLFF.

Only a few counts were recorded for this clone. At one of its ends the junction is not consistent with the germline gene, which may arise from a read error. This chain joins TRBV28 and TRBJ2-4; D may be TRBD1 (6 bases). Germline V CDR1 and CDR2: MDHEN, SYDVKM. The CDR3 spans 12 residues. The CDR3 loop is CASSLNPGQLSF. The CDR3 nucleotides read TGTGCCAGCAGTTTAAACCCCGGACAGCTTAGTTTC. The full variable domain, completed using reference TRBV28 and TRBJ2-4, is DVKVTQSSRYLVKRTGEKVFLECVQDMDHENMFWYRQDPGLGLRLIYFSYDVKMKEKGDIPEGYSVSREKKERFSLILESASTNQTSMYLCASSLNPGQLSFGAGTRLSVL.

The chain uses TRBV5-6 and TRBJ1-1; D is ambiguous. Germline CDR1 and CDR2: SGHDT and YYEEEE. The CDR3 is made up of 14 amino acids. The V gene lost 3 bases and the J gene lost 2 bases, with 11 bases spanning the gap. CDR3 DNA sequence: TGTGCCAGCAGCTCGGGGTTCGGCAACACTGAAGCTTTCTTT. Translating gives CASSSGFGNTEAFF.

The rearrangement uses TRBV5-8 and TRBJ2-3, with D unclear. V lost 1 base and J 2 bases, leaving 5 bases between the germline ends. This CDR3 region has 13 residues. CDR1 is SGHTS, CDR2 YDEGEE, per germline. CDR3 sequence: CASSLRITDTQYF. The CDR3 nucleotides are TGTGCCAGCAGCTTGCGGATCACAGATACGCAGTATTTT.

Notes on this clone: Other DNA sequences within the sample encode an identical CDR3. V gene TRBV19 combines with J gene TRBJ1-5, with 7 bases matching TRBD1. The CDR3 has 16 amino acids. J was trimmed by 0 bases and V by 4 bases; bases with no gene match: 6. The germline gives CDR1 LNHDA, CDR2 SQIVND (reference sequence). The CDR3 DNA reads as TGTGCCAGTAGTACGACGGGACAGTATAGCAATCAGCCCCAGCATTTT. Its protein product is CASSTTGQYSNQPQHF.